A single sample is the source of the 20 T cell receptor beta chains below, sequenced in a study of OX40 agonist ivuxolimab in advanced cancers. Produced via immunoSEQ multiplex PCR; TCRdb's table is partial and in-frame only. Of some 45,000 clones listed, around 88% are singletons. Sequences were derived from CD4+ or CD8+ T cells sorted from blood, sampled in a trial of the OX40 agonist ivuxolimab. These receptors all come from an adult with an advanced solid tumor such as melanoma, head and neck, liver or kidney cancer.

This rearrangement joins TRBV7-8 to TRBJ1-2; D is uncertain. V was pared by 0 bases and J by 7 bases, with 15 bases between. The germline gives CDR1 SGHVS, CDR2 FQNEAQ. The CDR3 loop spans 15 amino acids. The CDR3 bases are TGTGCCAGCAGCTTAGCACAAGGCCTGATCGGTGGCTACACCTTC. Its protein product is CASSLAQGLIGGYTF.

The V call is TRBV18, the J call TRBJ2-5; no reliable D call. Between the trimmed V and J ends, which lost 5 bases and 5 bases, there was a span of 9 bases. Germline values: CDR1 KGHSH, CDR2 LQKENI. The CDR3 sequence is 12 residues long. The CDR3 is CASSSVVETQYF. The DNA of the CDR3 is TGTGCCAGCTCATCGGTCGTGGAGACCCAGTACTTC.

The chain is built from TRBV6-5 and TRBJ1-1; D is ambiguous. Trimming pared 2 bases from V and 3 bases from J, leaving 7 bases between. Germline assignment: CDR1 MNHEY and CDR2 SVGAGI. CDR3 length: 13 amino acids. The DNA for the CDR3 is TGTGCCAGCAGTTACGTGGCTGACACTGAAGCTTTCTTT. It is translated as CASSYVADTEAFF.

The chain couples TRBV7-9 to TRBJ1-1; unclear D gene. V shed 5 bases and J shed 1 base, with 5 bases lying between them. Germline CDR1 reads SEHNR; CDR2 reads FQNEAQ (reference sequence). The CDR3 consists of 12 residues. CDR3 nucleotide sequence: TGTGCCAGCAGCCCCGAGAACACTGAAGCTTTCTTT. Translation: CASSPENTEAFF. The entire variable domain, with the rest obtained from reference TRBV7-9 and TRBJ1-1, is as follows: DTGVSQNPRHKITKRGQNVTFRCDPISEHNRLYWYRQTLGQGPEFLTYFQNEAQLEKSRLLSDRFSAERPKGSFSTLEIQRTEQGDSAMYLCASSPENTEAFFGQGTRLTVV.

The chain combines TRBV29-1 with TRBJ2-7; D is perhaps TRBD2 (6 bases). Trimming removed 4 bases at V and 3 bases at J, with 13 bases between. Per the germline V gene, CDR1 is SQVTM and CDR2 is ANQGSEA. This CDR3 contains 13 residues. CDR3 nucleotides: TGCAGCGTTGTTGGACTAACCCACTACGAGCAGTACTTC. Translating gives CSVVGLTHYEQYF.

This chain joins TRBV4-1 and TRBJ1-2; 8 bases line up with TRBD1. The junction had 4 bases not matched to a gene; V was cut back by 0 bases and J by 4 bases. The germline V gene has CDR1 MGHRA and CDR2 YSYEKL. The CDR3 runs to 15 residues. The CDR3 here is CASSQDDRGFYGYTF. As DNA, the CDR3 is TGCGCCAGCAGCCAAGATGACAGGGGTTTCTATGGCTACACCTTC.

The CDR3 reads CASSPPPGGIYNEQFF. DNA of the CDR3: TGTGCCAGCAGCCCCCCCCCGGGAGGGATCTACAATGAGCAGTTCTTC. The chain has TRBV7-9 and TRBJ2-1, with 8 positions matching TRBD2. From germline, CDR1 is SEHNR and CDR2 FQNEAQ (reference sequence). The ends lost 5 bases at V and 3 bases at J; junction bases unmatched: 9. CDR3 size: 16 residues.

This chain uses TRBV11-1 with TRBJ2-3, with D hard to call. CDR1 is SGHAT, CDR2 FQDESV, per germline (reference sequence). This CDR3 is 15 amino acids long. The ends were cut back, 3 bases at V and 3 bases at J, with 13 bases in the middle. The CDR3 spells CASSFVQGPTDTQYF. For the CDR3, the DNA is TGTGCCAGCAGCTTCGTTCAAGGACCGACAGATACGCAGTATTTT.

The table lists this clone with a few counts. The J gene is TRBJ2-1, the V gene TRBV11-2; 13 nucleotides agree with TRBD2. The ends lost 2 bases at V and 3 bases at J; junction bases unmatched: 1. The CDR3 contains 16 residues. CDR1 SGHAT and CDR2 FQNNGV come from the germline V gene. CDR3 DNA: TGTGCCAGCAGCTTAAGGACTAGCGGGGGCTACAATGAGCAGTTCTTC. It specifies CASSLRTSGGYNEQFF.

V gene TRBV4-1 combines with J gene TRBJ2-1, with D possibly matching TRBD1 (6 bases). From germline, CDR1 is MGHRA and CDR2 YSYEKL. V lost 1 base, J lost 8 bases, and 12 bases lay in between. The CDR3 totals 14 residues. CDR3 sequence: CASSQVGAGYEQFF. DNA for the CDR3: TGCGCCAGCAGCCAAGTGGGGGCCGGGTATGAGCAGTTCTTC.

The V call is TRBV10-2, the J call TRBJ1-3, with D unresolved. The CDR3 consists of 13 residues. The germline gives CDR1 WSHSY, CDR2 SAAADI. The V gene lost 2 bases and the J gene lost 0 bases, with 2 bases spanning the gap. The CDR3 DNA is TGCGCCAGCAGTGAGAGCTCTGGAAACACCATATATTTT. Protein sequence: CASSESSGNTIYF.

The chain carries TRBV11-2 and TRBJ1-1; D is uncertain. Trimming removed 1 base at V and 0 bases at J, with 3 bases between. Germline loops: CDR1 SGHAT, CDR2 FQNNGV. This CDR3 contains 13 residues. As DNA, the CDR3 is TGTGCCAGCAGCTTAGTCATGAACACTGAAGCTTTCTTT. Its translation is CASSLVMNTEAFF. Based on the CDR3 plus reference TRBV11-2 and TRBJ1-1, the full variable domain is EAGVAQSPRYKIIEKRQSVAFWCNPISGHATLYWYQQILGQGPKLLIQFQNNGVVDDSQLPKDRFSAERLKGVDSTLKIQPAKLEDSAVYLCASSLVMNTEAFFGQGTRLTVV.

V usage is TRBV6-6 and J usage is TRBJ1-1; D not certain. The CDR3 totals 13 residues. V shed 4 bases and J shed 4 bases, with 10 bases lying between them. Germline-derived CDR1 and CDR2 are MNHNY and SVGAGI (reference sequence). CDR3 DNA sequence: TGTGCCAGCAGTTTACCACCGGGCACTGAAGCTTTCTTT. Amino acid sequence: CASSLPPGTEAFF.

This chain links TRBV28 with TRBJ2-1, with 8 positions matching TRBD1. Germline CDR1 and CDR2: MDHEN and SYDVKM. J was trimmed by 2 bases and V by 4 bases; bases with no gene match: 10. The CDR3 has 17 amino acids. The CDR3 bases are TGTGCCAGCAGTTCACCCTTCAGGGGGCCGACCTACAATGAGCAGTTCTTC. This translates into CASSSPFRGPTYNEQFF.

V usage is TRBV19 and J usage is TRBJ1-6; no reliable D call. The CDR3 is made up of 17 amino acids. V was shortened by 0 bases and J by 8 bases, with 17 bases between the two germline ends. CDR1 is LNHDA and CDR2 is SQIVND in the germline V gene (reference sequence). The CDR3 bases are TGTGCCAGTAGTATAGACTCCCTGGGCGAGTGGGATTCACCCCTCCACTTT. Protein product: CASSIDSLGEWDSPLHF.

The rearrangement links TRBV18 to TRBJ2-7, with 12 nucleotides matching TRBD2. The V gene end was trimmed by 4 bases and the J gene end by 6 bases; junction bases not matched to a gene: 7. Per germline, CDR1 KGHSH and CDR2 LQKENI. CDR3 size: 15 residues. CDR3 sequence (DNA): TGTGCCAGCTCACTCGGACTAGCGGGAAACGGCGAGCAGTACTTC. It codes for CASSLGLAGNGEQYF. Complete variable domain (other parts from reference TRBV18 and TRBJ2-7): NAGVMQNPRHLVRRRGQEARLRCSPMKGHSHVYWYRQLPEEGLKFMVYLQKENIIDESGMPKERFSAEFPKEGPSILRIQQVVRGDSAAYFCASSLGLAGNGEQYFGPGTRLTVT.

The chain links TRBV5-1 to TRBJ2-7; 8 nucleotides align to TRBD1. Per germline, CDR1 SGHRS and CDR2 YFSETQ. V lost 0 bases to trimming and J lost 5 bases; unmatched junction nucleotides: 7. The CDR3 has 15 amino acids. The CDR3 DNA sequence: TGCGCCAGCAGCTTGGCGGTGACAGGGGCGGACGAGCAGTACTTC. It codes for CASSLAVTGADEQYF.

The chain uses TRBV13 and TRBJ2-7; D remains unclear. Germline V CDR1 and CDR2: PRHDT, FYEKMQ (reference sequence). V gave up 4 bases and J gave up 5 bases, with 9 bases separating them. There are 12 residues in the CDR3. Here the CDR3 reads CASSYIDDEQYF. CDR3 DNA sequence: TGTGCCAGCAGCTATATTGACGACGAGCAGTACTTC.

This chain links TRBV11-2 with TRBJ2-5, with 7 bases aligning to TRBD2. Germline V CDR1 and CDR2: SGHAT, FQNNGV. J was trimmed by 4 bases and V by 4 bases; bases with no gene match: 15. This CDR3 comprises 17 residues. In DNA, the CDR3 is TGTGCCAGCAGCTCGGGGGAGGGATTGATTGGGTCAGAGACCCAGTACTTC. It encodes CASSSGEGLIGSETQYF. Based on the CDR3 plus reference TRBV11-2 and TRBJ2-5, the full variable domain is EAGVAQSPRYKIIEKRQSVAFWCNPISGHATLYWYQQILGQGPKLLIQFQNNGVVDDSQLPKDRFSAERLKGVDSTLKIQPAKLEDSAVYLCASSSGEGLIGSETQYFGPGTRLLVL.

The chain carries TRBV5-1 and TRBJ2-7; tentative D call: TRBD1 (6 bases). With 5 bases removed from V and 5 bases from J, the gap between germline ends came to 17 bases. This CDR3 has 14 residues. CDR1 and CDR2 from the germline V gene are SGHRS and YFSETQ. The CDR3 loop reads CASSFTGMWDEQYV. The CDR3 DNA sequence: TGCGCCAGCAGTTTTACAGGGATGTGGGACGAGCAGTACGTC.